This is a list of T cell receptor beta chains from one sample in a study of control samples from healthy donors and cancer patients. Assay: immunoSEQ multiplex PCR; the TCRdb copy retains only in-frame clones and omits some. This table lists fewer than 200,000 clones. Sequencing was performed on blood. These receptors all come from a woman aged 30 to 39 in good health. Both conserved end residues are part of each CDR3. A D gene is named only where the DNA matches it firmly.

j_gene: TRBJ2-7; d_gene: NA; v_gene: TRBV3-1/TRBV3-2; CDR3nt: TGTGCCAGCAGCCGACTGGCCTACGAGCAGTACTTC; CDR3aa: CASSRLAYEQYF
j_gene: TRBJ2-5; d_gene: NA; v_gene: TRBV9; CDR3nt: TGTGCCAGCAGCGTTGGGACTTCGCAAGAGACCCAGTACTTC; CDR3aa: CASSVGTSQETQYF
j_gene: TRBJ2-7; d_gene: NA; v_gene: TRBV28; CDR3nt: TGTGCCAGCAGTTTAGGAGGGGACGAGCAGTACTTC; CDR3aa: CASSLGGDEQYF
j_gene: TRBJ2-3; d_gene: NA; v_gene: TRBV10-2; CDR3nt: TGCGCCAGCAGTTCAAGCGGCCGCACAGATACGCAGTATTTT; CDR3aa: CASSSSGRTDTQYF
j_gene: TRBJ2-1; d_gene: TRBD1; v_gene: TRBV12-5; CDR3nt: TGTGCTAGTGGTTTGGAACCGGGACAGGGAAGCAATGAGCAGTTCTTC; CDR3aa: CASGLEPGQGSNEQFF
j_gene: TRBJ1-2; d_gene: TRBD1; v_gene: TRBV7-9; CDR3nt: TGTGCCAGCAGCTTAGGGGGGACAGGCCCTTTTGGCTACACCTTC; CDR3aa: CASSLGGTGPFGYTF
j_gene: TRBJ1-3; d_gene: TRBD1; v_gene: TRBV2; CDR3nt: TGTGCCAGCAGTGATACCCAGGGGGCATTTGGAAACACCATATATTTT; CDR3aa: CASSDTQGAFGNTIYF
j_gene: TRBJ2-7; d_gene: TRBD2; v_gene: TRBV5-4; CDR3nt: TGTGCCAGCAGCTCCGCTAGCGGGGGGGGTATCTACGAGCAGTACTTC; CDR3aa: CASSSASGGGIYEQYF
j_gene: TRBJ1-2; d_gene: NA; v_gene: TRBV4-1; CDR3nt: TGCGCCAGCAGCCAAGTCGCGGGAGACTATGGCTACACCTTC; CDR3aa: CASSQVAGDYGYTF
j_gene: TRBJ2-7; d_gene: NA; v_gene: TRBV27; CDR3nt: TGTGCCAGCAGTTTACGGTCGGTTACCAAGTACGAGCAGTACTTC; CDR3aa: CASSLRSVTKYEQYF
j_gene: TRBJ2-1; d_gene: TRBD1; v_gene: TRBV7-3; CDR3nt: TGTGCCAGCAGTTGGACAGGGGGCGGTGCAAGCTCCTACAATGAGCAGTTCTTC; CDR3aa: CASSWTGGGASSYNEQFF
j_gene: TRBJ2-7; d_gene: NA; v_gene: TRBV6-5; CDR3nt: TGTGCCAGCAGTTCAGAGTTGTCCTACGAGCAGTACTTC; CDR3aa: CASSSELSYEQYF
j_gene: TRBJ2-1; d_gene: NA; v_gene: TRBV4-2; CDR3nt: TGTGCCAGCAGCCAACTCGCGACTAGTAGGGTCCATGAGCAGTTCTTC; CDR3aa: CASSQLATSRVHEQFF
j_gene: TRBJ1-1; d_gene: NA; v_gene: TRBV4-2; CDR3nt: TGTGCCAGCAGCCGTCCGACCTCACGGGGACCTGAAGCTTTCTTT; CDR3aa: CASSRPTSRGPEAFF
j_gene: TRBJ2-5; d_gene: NA; v_gene: TRBV6-2/TRBV6-3; CDR3nt: TGTGCCAGCAGTTACCCATTAGAGACCCAGTACTTC; CDR3aa: CASSYPLETQYF
j_gene: TRBJ1-2; d_gene: NA; v_gene: TRBV24-1; CDR3nt: TGTGCCACCAGTGATTCGGCCGGGACAAGCAACTATGGCTACACCTTC; CDR3aa: CATSDSAGTSNYGYTF
j_gene: TRBJ2-1; d_gene: NA; v_gene: TRBV6-7; CDR3nt: TGTGCCAGCATCAAGGTACGGCCCCATTACGGAAATGAGCAGTTCTTC; CDR3aa: CASIKVRPHYGNEQFF
j_gene: TRBJ1-1; d_gene: NA; v_gene: TRBV7-2; CDR3nt: TGTGCCAGCAGCCAAGGGAACACTGAAGCTTTCTTT; CDR3aa: CASSQGNTEAFF
j_gene: TRBJ2-1; d_gene: TRBD2; v_gene: TRBV4-2; CDR3nt: TGTGCCAGCAGCCAAGAGACTAGCGGGGCCTACAATGAGCAGTTCTTC; CDR3aa: CASSQETSGAYNEQFF
j_gene: TRBJ2-1; d_gene: NA; v_gene: TRBV6-5; CDR3nt: TGTGCCAGCAAAGGAACAGCCTCTTGGAATGAGCAGTTCTTC; CDR3aa: CASKGTASWNEQFF
j_gene: TRBJ2-7; d_gene: NA; v_gene: TRBV3-1/TRBV3-2; CDR3nt: TGTGCCAGCAGCCATGATGACAGACGATCGAGCGAGCAGTACTTC; CDR3aa: CASSHDDRRSSEQYF
j_gene: TRBJ1-3; d_gene: NA; v_gene: TRBV28; CDR3nt: TGTGCCAGCAGTTCCACCCACCCACAGGGAAGCTCTGGAAACACCATATATTTT; CDR3aa: CASSSTHPQGSSGNTIYF
j_gene: TRBJ1-5; d_gene: NA; v_gene: TRBV4-1; CDR3nt: TGCGCCAGCAGCCAAGTGTGGGGAAATAGCAATCAGCCCCAGCATTTT; CDR3aa: CASSQVWGNSNQPQHF
j_gene: TRBJ2-4; d_gene: NA; v_gene: TRBV4-1; CDR3nt: TGCGCCAGCAGCCTACGGGACTCAAACATTCAGTACTTC; CDR3aa: CASSLRDSNIQYF
j_gene: TRBJ2-7; d_gene: NA; v_gene: TRBV4-1; CDR3nt: TGCGCCAGCAGCCAAGAGGGCAGGACTAACTACGAGCAGTACTTC; CDR3aa: CASSQEGRTNYEQYF
j_gene: TRBJ2-3; d_gene: NA; v_gene: TRBV12-3/TRBV12-4; CDR3nt: TGTGCCATCAGCCCGCCTAGCACAGATACGCAGTATTTT; CDR3aa: CAISPPSTDTQYF
j_gene: TRBJ1-4; d_gene: TRBD1; v_gene: TRBV7-9; CDR3nt: TGTGCCAGCCGGGACAGCTTTAATGAAAAACTGTTTTTT; CDR3aa: CASRDSFNEKLFF
j_gene: TRBJ2-7; d_gene: NA; v_gene: TRBV28; CDR3nt: TGTGCCAGCAGTTCCCAAATATTTAGGCCGAAAGGTGGGGTGCCGGACACCCCAGGTGACTTC; CDR3aa: CASSSQIFRPKGGVPDTPGDF
j_gene: TRBJ1-2; d_gene: NA; v_gene: TRBV19; CDR3nt: TGTGCCAGTAGATTCAGGGAGTTCTATGGCTACACCTTC; CDR3aa: CASRFREFYGYTF
j_gene: TRBJ1-1; d_gene: NA; v_gene: TRBV27; CDR3nt: TGTGCCAGCAGTTTATTGGGCCCTGCCACTGAAGCTTTCTTT; CDR3aa: CASSLLGPATEAFF
j_gene: TRBJ1-6; d_gene: NA; v_gene: TRBV11-3; CDR3nt: TGTGCCAGCAGCTTTGAAGTCAGGGATTCACCCCTCCACTTT; CDR3aa: CASSFEVRDSPLHF
j_gene: TRBJ1-3; d_gene: NA; v_gene: TRBV9; CDR3nt: TGTGCCAGCAGCGTAGAACTAAGGGGCTCTGGAAACACCATATATTTT; CDR3aa: CASSVELRGSGNTIYF
j_gene: TRBJ1-3; d_gene: NA; v_gene: TRBV18; CDR3nt: TGTGCCAGCTCACCAGTGCAGGGCTCTGGAAACACCATATATTTT; CDR3aa: CASSPVQGSGNTIYF
j_gene: TRBJ1-2; d_gene: NA; v_gene: TRBV6-1; CDR3nt: TGTGCCAGCAGTGAACATCACGCGAGAATCGGCTACACCTTC; CDR3aa: CASSEHHARIGYTF
j_gene: TRBJ2-7; d_gene: NA; v_gene: TRBV28; CDR3nt: TGTGCCAGCAGTTTACCGTACGAGCAGTACTTC; CDR3aa: CASSLPYEQYF
j_gene: TRBJ1-5; d_gene: NA; v_gene: TRBV5-8; CDR3nt: TGTGCCAGCAGCCTCAATAGCAATCAGCCCCAGCATTTT; CDR3aa: CASSLNSNQPQHF
j_gene: TRBJ1-4; d_gene: NA; v_gene: TRBV19; CDR3nt: TGTGCCCCCCAGGGTACGGCTAATGAAAAACTGTTTTTT; CDR3aa: CAPQGTANEKLFF